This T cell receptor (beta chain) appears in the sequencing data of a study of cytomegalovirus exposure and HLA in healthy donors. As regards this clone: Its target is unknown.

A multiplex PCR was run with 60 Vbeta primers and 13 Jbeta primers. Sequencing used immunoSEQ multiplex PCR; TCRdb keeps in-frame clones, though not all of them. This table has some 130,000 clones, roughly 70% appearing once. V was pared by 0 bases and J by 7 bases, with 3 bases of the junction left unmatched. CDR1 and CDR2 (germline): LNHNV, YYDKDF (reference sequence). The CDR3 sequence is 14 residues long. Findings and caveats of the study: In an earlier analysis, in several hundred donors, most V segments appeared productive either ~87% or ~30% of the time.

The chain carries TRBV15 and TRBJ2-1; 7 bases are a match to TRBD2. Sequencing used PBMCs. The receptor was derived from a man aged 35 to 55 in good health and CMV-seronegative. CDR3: CATSRDLRGNEQFF. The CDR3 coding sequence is TGTGCCACCAGCAGAGATTTGCGGGGGAATGAGCAGTTCTTC.